This section outlines one T cell receptor (beta chain) sequence together with its context. The antigen is unknown. This entry is derived from a study of T cell responses to AZD1222 COVID-19 vaccine. The table came from immunoSEQ multiplex PCR; TCRdb's copy has only in-frame clones and leaves some out. This sample yields about 160,000 clones, of which around 90% are seen a single time; roughly 3.2% belongs to the top ten. Findings and limits, study-wide: Compared with day 0, the breadth and depth of the Spike-specific TCR repertoire rose significantly after two doses of AZD1222.

Germline loops: CDR1 SQVTM, CDR2 ANQGSEA. The CDR3 has 14 residues. The V end lost 2 bases, the J end lost 4 bases, and 11 bases lay between the germline ends. This sequence originates from an adult who received the AZD1222 COVID-19 vaccine. The sample consisted of peripheral blood, taken 28 days after the second AZD1222 dose. The V gene is TRBV29-1, the J gene TRBJ2-2; D may be TRBD2 (5 bases). CDR3 in amino acids: CSVERGSSTGELFF. The CDR3 region has the DNA TGCAGCGTTGAACGGGGTTCGAGCACCGGGGAGCTGTTTTTT.